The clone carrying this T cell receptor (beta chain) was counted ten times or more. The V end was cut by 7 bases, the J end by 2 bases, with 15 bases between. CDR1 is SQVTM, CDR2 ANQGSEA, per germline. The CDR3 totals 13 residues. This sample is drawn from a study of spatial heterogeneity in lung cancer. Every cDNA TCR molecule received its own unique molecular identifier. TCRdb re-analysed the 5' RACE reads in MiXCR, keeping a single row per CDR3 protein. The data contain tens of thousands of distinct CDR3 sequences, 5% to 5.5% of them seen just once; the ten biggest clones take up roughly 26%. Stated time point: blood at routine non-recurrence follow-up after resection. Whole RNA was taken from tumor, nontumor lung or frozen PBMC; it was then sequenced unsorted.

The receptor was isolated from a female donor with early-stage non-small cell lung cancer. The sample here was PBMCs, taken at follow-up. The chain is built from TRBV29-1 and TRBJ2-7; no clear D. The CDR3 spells CSAYGLDAYEQYF. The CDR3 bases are TGCAGCGCTTACGGGCTGGACGCCTACGAGCAGTACTTC.